Each of the 21 T cell receptor beta chains below was sequenced from the same sample in a study of tissue T cells after allogeneic stem cell transplantation. Generated by immunoSEQ multiplex PCR, the TCRdb table keeps only in-frame clones and is missing some. The table shows some 4,700 clones, with roughly two thirds occurring only once. Source: duodenal tissue, taken at autopsy. The receptor set was obtained from a female patient aged 18 to 49 with steroid-refractory graft-versus-host disease after an allogeneic stem cell transplant. T cells may partly derive from the graft donor.

The chain recombines TRBV2 with TRBJ2-1, with D perhaps TRBD2 (6 bases). The V gene lost 4 bases and the J gene lost 8 bases, with 18 bases spanning the gap. This CDR3 has 15 amino acids. Germline CDR1 and CDR2: SNHLY and FYNNEI. The CDR3, as DNA: TGTGCCAGCAGTGGACTTTCGGGAGCTACGGATGAGCAGTTCTTC. Translation: CASSGLSGATDEQFF.

This rearrangement joins TRBV5-1 to TRBJ2-7; D not certain. This CDR3 has 14 amino acids. The V end lost 1 base, the J end lost 0 bases, and 8 bases lay between the germline ends. Germline V gene data show CDR1 as SGHRS and CDR2 as YFSETQ. The CDR3 coding sequence is TGCGCCAGCAGCTTGACCACATTCTCCTACGAGCAGTACTTC. Its protein product is CASSLTTFSYEQYF.

V gene TRBV6-5 combines with J gene TRBJ1-2; 8 bases align to TRBD1. V dropped 6 bases and J dropped 4; count of bases not matched to a gene: 7. The length of the CDR3 is 14 residues. Germline lookup yields CDR1 MNHEY and CDR2 SVGAGI. CDR3 sequence: CASSPTGEGYGYTF. The CDR3 DNA follows: TGTGCCAGCAGCCCGACAGGGGAGGGCTATGGCTACACCTTC.

This chain connects TRBV4-1 to TRBJ2-4; the D is unclear. Germline CDR1 reads MGHRA; CDR2 reads YSYEKL. Between the trimmed V and J ends, which lost 4 bases and 6 bases, there was a span of 7 bases. CDR3 length: 12 residues. CDR3 loop: CASSLPTNIQYF. DNA of the CDR3: TGCGCCAGCAGCCTCCCCACAAACATTCAGTACTTC.

CDR3 coding DNA: TGTGCCAGCAGTCCAGTGACAGGGGGAAATCAGCCCCAGCATTTT. Amino acid sequence: CASSPVTGGNQPQHF. The chain joins TRBV27 to TRBJ1-5, with 9 bases aligning to TRBD1. Trimming took 5 bases from V and 4 from J; bases not matched to a gene: 6. Germline V CDR1 and CDR2: MNHEY, SMNVEV (reference sequence). The CDR3 spans 15 residues.

The V gene is TRBV29-1, the J gene TRBJ1-2, with unresolved D. Trimming removed 1 base from V and 6 bases from J, with 6 bases in between. The germline gives CDR1 SQVTM, CDR2 ANQGSEA. The CDR3 extends over 11 amino acids. CDR3 residues: CSVEAVDGYTF. The CDR3 DNA follows: TGCAGCGTTGAAGCCGTGGATGGCTACACCTTC.

The genes are TRBV6-5 and TRBJ1-2; no clear D gene. The CDR3 sequence is 14 residues long. Trimming shortened V by 0 bases and J by 3 bases, and 8 bases separated the two germline ends. Germline loops: CDR1 MNHEY, CDR2 SVGAGI. The CDR3 loop is CASSYSGPHYGYTF. Here the CDR3 DNA reads TGTGCCAGCAGTTACTCCGGGCCCCACTATGGCTACACCTTC.

This clone was recorded a few times. The gene calls are TRBV7-7 and TRBJ2-2; tentatively, D is TRBD2 (7 bases). Germline loops: CDR1 SSHAT, CDR2 FNYEAQ (reference sequence). Trimming shortened V by 4 bases and J by 6 bases, and 15 bases separated the two germline ends. This CDR3 region has 15 residues. DNA of the CDR3: TGTGCCAGCAGCTCCACGGCGGGGGCGGCCGGGGAGCTGTTTTTT. The encoded protein is CASSSTAGAAGELFF.

Written as DNA, the CDR3 is TGTGCCACCGCGGGGGACTTCGGCGGGGAGACCCAGTACTTC. Protein: CATAGDFGGETQYF. This chain links TRBV19 with TRBJ2-5; 7 bases match TRBD2. CDR3 size: 14 residues. The V and J ends lost 10 bases and 5 bases, in that order; junction bases with no gene match: 13. Germline-derived CDR1 and CDR2 are LNHDA and SQIVND (reference sequence).

CDR3 in DNA: TGCGCCAGCAGAAGAAAGCGGGAGCACTCCTACGAGCAGTACTTC. Translated: CASRRKREHSYEQYF. The chain is built from TRBV4-1 and TRBJ2-7, with 8 bases lining up with TRBD2. Unmatched junction bases numbered 7, after V lost 6 bases and J lost 0 bases. The germline V gene has CDR1 MGHRA and CDR2 YSYEKL. The CDR3 has 15 amino acids.

The gene calls are TRBV2 and TRBJ2-2; D tentatively fits TRBD1 or TRBD2 (5 bases each). Germline V CDR1 and CDR2: SNHLY, FYNNEI. V gave up 7 bases and J gave up 6 bases, with 18 bases separating them. The CDR3 consists of 15 residues. As DNA, the CDR3 is TGTGCCAGCACCGAGTTGGGGGTAGGGTCCGGGGAGCTGTTTTTT. Encoded protein: CASTELGVGSGELFF.

J is TRBJ2-5 and V is TRBV9; a weak D match, TRBD2 (5 bases). The germline CDR1 and CDR2 sequences are SGDLS and YYNGEE. This CDR3 is built from 16 residues. Deletions cut 3 bases from V and 2 bases from J, with 17 bases between. The CDR3 region is CASSGLLDFPQETQYF. CDR3 coding DNA: TGTGCCAGCAGCGGCCTACTAGATTTCCCACAAGAGACCCAGTACTTC.

V usage is TRBV5-4 and J usage is TRBJ1-2; D gene unclear. Germline V CDR1 and CDR2: SGHNT, YYREEE (reference sequence). The CDR3 contains 15 residues. V dropped 0 bases and J dropped 4 bases, with 13 bases sitting between them. CDR3 coding DNA: TGTGCCAGCAGCTTGGGGCCGGGCCCCTCCTATGGCTACACCTTC. Protein sequence: CASSLGPGPSYGYTF.

The rearrangement joins TRBV5-1 to TRBJ2-6, with TRBD1 matching over 10 bases. The CDR3 is 18 amino acids. With 3 bases clipped from V and 0 bases from J, the junction kept 6 bases outside the gene matches. Germline V CDR1 and CDR2: SGHRS, YFSETQ. The CDR3: CASSWGTGAFSGANVLTF. The CDR3 region has the DNA TGCGCCAGCAGCTGGGGGACAGGGGCCTTCTCTGGGGCCAACGTCCTGACTTTC. Full variable domain (outside the CDR3, taken from reference TRBV5-1 and TRBJ2-6): KAGVTQTPRYLIKTRGQQVTLSCSPISGHRSVSWYQQTPGQGLQFLFEYFSETQRNKGNFPGRFSGRQFSNSRSEMNVSTLELGDSALYLCASSWGTGAFSGANVLTFGAGSRLTVL.

The chain has TRBV19 and TRBJ2-1, with 8 nucleotides matching TRBD1. V lost 6 bases and J lost 2; bases outside the gene matches: 3. The CDR3 is 14 amino acids. Germline CDR1 and CDR2: LNHDA and SQIVND (reference sequence). For the CDR3, the DNA is TGTGCCAGTAGGGACAGGGCCCCCTACAATGAGCAGTTCTTC. Its translation: CASRDRAPYNEQFF.

The rearrangement links TRBV10-1 to TRBJ2-3, with D unresolved. Trimming took off 0 bases at V and 6 bases at J, with 4 bases between the two ends. The CDR3 runs to 12 residues. Germline CDR1 reads WNHNN; CDR2 reads SYGVQD (reference sequence). The CDR3 is CASSESSDTQYF. For the CDR3, the DNA is TGCGCCAGCAGTGAGTCCTCCGATACGCAGTATTTT.

The rearrangement links TRBV5-1 to TRBJ2-5, with TRBD2 identical over 10 bases. The CDR3 totals 18 residues. CDR1 and CDR2 (germline): SGHRS, YFSETQ. J lost 4 bases, V lost 4 bases, and 16 bases had no gene match. This chain's CDR3 is CASSPGRAGGPLLETQYF. CDR3 in DNA: TGCGCCAGCAGCCCCGGTCGAGCGGGAGGGCCCTTGTTAGAGACCCAGTACTTC.

This rearrangement joins TRBV2 to TRBJ2-1; 9 positions match TRBD2. The CDR3 runs to 14 residues. Germline CDR1 and CDR2: SNHLY and FYNNEI. With V trimmed by 8 bases and J by 4 bases, 6 bases remained unmatched. The CDR3 loop is CASAGLAGYNEQFF. In DNA, the CDR3 is TGTGCCAGCGCGGGGCTAGCGGGGTACAATGAGCAGTTCTTC.

The chain uses TRBV7-6 and TRBJ1-4; D is perhaps TRBD1 (6 bases). Germline V gene sequence: CDR1 SGHVS, CDR2 FNYEAQ. The CDR3 sequence is 13 residues long. Trimming took 3 bases from V and 14 from J, leaving 16 bases between them. CDR3 sequence (DNA): TGTGCCAGCAGCTTGAATATCCAGGGGTGGCTGTTTTTT. As protein: CASSLNIQGWLFF.

The chain employs TRBV5-1 and TRBJ2-1, with a possible D match to TRBD2 (6 bases). Germline CDR1 and CDR2: SGHRS and YFSETQ. The CDR3 is 15 residues long. V lost 1 base and J 4 bases, leaving 12 bases between the germline ends. The CDR3 loop is CASSLLEGRYNEQFF. CDR3 nucleotides: TGCGCCAGCAGCTTGTTGGAGGGCAGGTACAATGAGCAGTTCTTC.

The V and J genes are TRBV9 and TRBJ2-4; weak D call: TRBD2 (6 bases). This CDR3 contains 15 residues. Germline values: CDR1 SGDLS, CDR2 YYNGEE. V lost 4 bases, J lost 4 bases, and 15 bases lay in between. This CDR3 is CASSPLSGQKNIQYF. The DNA of the CDR3 is TGTGCCAGCAGCCCCCTAAGCGGGCAAAAAAACATTCAGTACTTC.